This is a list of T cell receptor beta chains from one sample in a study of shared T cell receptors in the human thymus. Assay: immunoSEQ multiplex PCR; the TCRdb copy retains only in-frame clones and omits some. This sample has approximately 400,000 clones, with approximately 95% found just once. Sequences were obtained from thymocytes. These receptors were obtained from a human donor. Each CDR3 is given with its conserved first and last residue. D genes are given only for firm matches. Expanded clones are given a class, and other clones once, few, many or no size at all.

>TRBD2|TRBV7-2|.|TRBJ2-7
CASSSSKTGTSGRDYEQYF
TGTGCCAGCAGCTCATCAAAGACCGGGACTAGCGGGAGGGACTACGAGCAGTACTTC
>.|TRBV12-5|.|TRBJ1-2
CASGFQVGTTDYGYTF
TGTGCTAGTGGTTTCCAGGTTGGCACCACGGACTATGGCTACACCTTC
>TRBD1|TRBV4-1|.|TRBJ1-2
CASSQDLGTGLNYGYTF
TGCGCCAGCAGCCAAGACTTGGGGACAGGGCTGAACTATGGCTACACCTTC
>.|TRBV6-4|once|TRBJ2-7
CASSDTSVFSSYEQYF
TGTGCCAGCAGTGATACCAGCGTTTTCTCCTCCTACGAGCAGTACTTC
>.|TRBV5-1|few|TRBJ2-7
CASSLAGVYEQYF
TGCGCCAGCAGCTTGGCGGGCGTATACGAGCAGTACTTC
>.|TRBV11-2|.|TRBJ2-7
CASSLEGAPDHEQYF
TGTGCCAGCAGCTTAGAAGGAGCCCCCGACCACGAGCAGTACTTC
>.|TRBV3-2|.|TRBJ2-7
CASFDRYF
TGTGCCAGTTTCGACCGCTACTTC
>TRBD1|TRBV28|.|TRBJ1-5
CASSLARGPRWQPQHF
TGTGCCAGCAGTTTAGCCAGGGGGCCTCGGTGGCAGCCCCAGCATTTT
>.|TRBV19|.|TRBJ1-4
CASSIGRDVNEKLFF
TGTGCCAGTAGTATAGGGAGAGATGTCAATGAAAAACTGTTTTTT
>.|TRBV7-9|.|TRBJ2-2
CASSHRRQGGTGELFF
TGTGCCAGCAGCCACCGTAGACAGGGAGGCACCGGGGAGCTGTTTTTT
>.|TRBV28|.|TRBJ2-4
CASRPTGLAKNIQYF
TGTGCCAGCAGACCCACAGGGCTGGCCAAAAACATTCAGTACTTC
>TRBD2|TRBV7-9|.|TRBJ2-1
CASSLGGSWREGGEQFF
TGTGCCAGCAGCTTAGGCGGGAGTTGGCGGGAGGGTGGTGAGCAGTTCTTC
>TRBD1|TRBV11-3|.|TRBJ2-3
CASSGDRGDTQYF
TGTGCCAGCAGCGGGGACAGGGGAGATACGCAGTATTTT
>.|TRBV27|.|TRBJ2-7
CASRLAGQGSYEQYF
TGTGCCAGCAGACTTGCGGGGCAGGGGTCCTACGAGCAGTACTTC
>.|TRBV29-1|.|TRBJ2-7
CSGRKGSGDYEQYF
TGCAGCGGGAGGAAGGGGTCCGGGGACTACGAGCAGTACTTC
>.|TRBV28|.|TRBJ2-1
CASSLAGAYNEQFF
TGTGCCAGCAGCCTGGCAGGGGCCTACAATGAGCAGTTCTTC
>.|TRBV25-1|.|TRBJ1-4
CASNRGNHEKLFF
TGTGCCAGTAACCGGGGCAACCATGAAAAACTGTTTTTT
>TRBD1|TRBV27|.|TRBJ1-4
CASSSRQGTNEKLFF
TGTGCCAGCAGTTCTCGACAGGGGACTAATGAAAAACTGTTTTTT
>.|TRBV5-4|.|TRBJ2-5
CASTEQGGTQYF
TGTGCCAGCACCGAGCAGGGGGGGACCCAGTACTTC
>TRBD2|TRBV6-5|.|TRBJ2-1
CASSYEAGAYNEQFF
TGTGCCAGCAGTTACGAGGCGGGAGCCTACAATGAGCAGTTCTTC
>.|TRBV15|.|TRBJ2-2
CATSSPPLGENTGELFF
TGTGCCACCAGCAGTCCCCCGTTGGGGGAAAACACCGGGGAGCTGTTTTTT
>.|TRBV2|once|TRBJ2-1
CASRTRESNEQFF
TGTGCCAGCAGGACCAGGGAAAGCAATGAGCAGTTCTTC
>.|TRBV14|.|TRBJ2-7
CASSQDPGGSYEQYF
TGTGCCAGCAGCCAAGATCCCGGGGGCTCCTACGAGCAGTACTTC
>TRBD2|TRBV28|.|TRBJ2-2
CASSLELAGGRAGELFF
TGTGCCAGCAGTTTAGAACTAGCGGGAGGGCGTGCCGGGGAGCTGTTTTTT
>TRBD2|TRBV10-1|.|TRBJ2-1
CASSVNSGAWGQFF
TGCGCCAGCAGTGTGAATAGCGGGGCCTGGGGGCAGTTCTTC
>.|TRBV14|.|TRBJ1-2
CASSQDHRTCYGYTF
TGTGCCAGCAGCCAAGATCACAGGACCTGTTATGGCTACACCTTC
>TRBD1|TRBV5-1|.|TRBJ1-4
CASSLRGLRDEKLFF
TGCGCCAGCAGCCTGAGGGGGCTGAGGGATGAAAAACTGTTTTTT
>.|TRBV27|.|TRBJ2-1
CASSLSGTCNEQFF
TGTGCCAGCAGTTTATCGGGGACTTGCAATGAGCAGTTCTTC
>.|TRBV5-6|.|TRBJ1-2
CASSGEGYGYTF
TGTGCCAGCAGCGGCGAGGGCTATGGCTACACCTTC
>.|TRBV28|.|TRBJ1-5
CASSFDQPQHF
TGTGCCAGCAGTTTTGATCAGCCCCAGCATTTT
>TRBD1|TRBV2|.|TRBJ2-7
CASSRDRELYEQYF
TGTGCCAGCAGTAGGGACAGGGAGCTCTACGAGCAGTACTTC
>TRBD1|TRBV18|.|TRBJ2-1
CASSPPIALIRDRGLQSYNEQFF
TGTGCCAGCTCACCGCCTATCGCTCTCATCCGGGACAGGGGGCTACAGTCCTACAATGAGCAGTTCTTC
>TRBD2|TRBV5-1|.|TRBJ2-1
CASSLGLAGRNEQFF
TGCGCCAGCAGCTTGGGACTAGCGGGAAGGAATGAGCAGTTCTTC
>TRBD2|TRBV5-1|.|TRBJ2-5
CASSWGTSGSMETQYF
TGCGCCAGCAGCTGGGGGACTAGCGGGAGTATGGAGACCCAGTACTTC
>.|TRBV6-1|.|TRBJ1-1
CASSEGRGRDISPEAFF
TGTGCCAGCAGTGAAGGTCGCGGCAGGGATATCTCTCCTGAAGCTTTCTTT
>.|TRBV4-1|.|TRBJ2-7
CASSQDWGDEQYF
TGCGCCAGCAGCCAAGATTGGGGCGACGAGCAGTACTTC
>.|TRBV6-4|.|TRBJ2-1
CASSDHPAGLYNEQFF
TGTGCCAGCAGTGATCACCCAGCGGGCCTCTACAATGAGCAGTTCTTC
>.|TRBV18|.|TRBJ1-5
CASSPTRTEPQHF
TGTGCCAGCTCACCAACACGGACCGAGCCCCAGCATTTT
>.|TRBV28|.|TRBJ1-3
CASSLFGKTGNTIYF
TGTGCCAGCAGTTTGTTCGGGAAAACTGGAAACACCATATATTTT
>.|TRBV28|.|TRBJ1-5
CASSIKSYSNQPQHF
TGTGCCAGCAGTATCAAGTCGTATAGCAATCAGCCCCAGCATTTT
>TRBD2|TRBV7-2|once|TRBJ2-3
CASIPRGVRTDTQYF
TGTGCCAGCATCCCCCGGGGGGTTAGGACAGATACGCAGTATTTT
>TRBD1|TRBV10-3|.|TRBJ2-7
CAISAGTGGRPGEQYF
TGTGCCATCAGTGCAGGGACAGGGGGCCGGCCGGGCGAGCAGTACTTC
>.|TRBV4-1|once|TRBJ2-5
CASSHSGVVVRETQYF
TGCGCCAGCAGCCATTCAGGGGTTGTGGTCCGGGAGACCCAGTACTTC
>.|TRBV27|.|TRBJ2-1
CASSPRPGSQYRDEQFF
TGTGCCAGCAGTCCTCGGCCAGGGTCGCAATACCGGGATGAGCAGTTCTTC
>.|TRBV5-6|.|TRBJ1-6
CASSSTWEGSGSPLHF
TGTGCCAGCAGCTCCACTTGGGAGGGGTCCGGTTCACCCCTCCACTTT
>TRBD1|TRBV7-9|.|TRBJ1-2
CASSLRDRINYGYTF
TGTGCCAGCAGCTTAAGGGACAGGATTAACTATGGCTACACCTTC
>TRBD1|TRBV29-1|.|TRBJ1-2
CSVPGGQGGYGYTF
TGCAGCGTCCCCGGGGGACAGGGGGGCTATGGCTACACCTTC
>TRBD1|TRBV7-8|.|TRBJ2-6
CASTPTGLGSGANVLTF
TGTGCCAGCACCCCGACAGGGCTAGGCTCTGGGGCCAACGTCCTGACTTTC
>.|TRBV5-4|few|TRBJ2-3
CASSPQASRDQRTDTQYF
TGTGCCAGCAGCCCACAAGCGTCCAGGGACCAGCGCACAGATACGCAGTATTTT
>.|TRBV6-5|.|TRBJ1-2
CASSSHPTGNYGYTF
TGTGCCAGCAGTTCCCACCCAACAGGGAACTATGGCTACACCTTC
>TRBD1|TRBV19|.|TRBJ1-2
CASSDGPTGLYGYTF
TGTGCCAGTAGCGACGGCCCGACAGGGCTCTATGGCTACACCTTC
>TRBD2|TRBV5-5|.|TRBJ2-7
CASSLASGTTYLYEQYF
TGTGCCAGCAGCTTGGCTAGCGGGACTACTTATTTATACGAGCAGTACTTC
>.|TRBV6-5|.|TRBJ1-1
CASSYGGNTEAFF
TGTGCCAGCAGTTACGGGGGCAACACTGAAGCTTTCTTT
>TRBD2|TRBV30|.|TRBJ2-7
CAWSVLPGLAWRSEQYF
TGTGCCTGGAGTGTACTTCCGGGACTAGCGTGGCGGAGCGAGCAGTACTTC
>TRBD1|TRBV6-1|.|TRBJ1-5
CASNLMTGGGQPQHF
TGTGCCAGCAACCTTATGACAGGGGGCGGTCAGCCCCAGCATTTT
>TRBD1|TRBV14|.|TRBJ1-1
CASSIDRGASPLSTEAFF
TGTGCCAGCAGCATCGACAGGGGAGCATCCCCACTGTCCACTGAAGCTTTCTTT
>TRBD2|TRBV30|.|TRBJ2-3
CAWNTRDYTSTDTQYF
TGTGCCTGGAATACTAGGGACTATACTAGCACAGATACGCAGTATTTT
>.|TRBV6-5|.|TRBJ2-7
CASSTRTAEQYF
TGTGCCAGCAGCACCCGGACGGCCGAGCAGTACTTC
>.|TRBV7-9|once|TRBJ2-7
CASSIGSYEQYF
TGTGCCAGCAGCATAGGATCCTACGAGCAGTACTTC
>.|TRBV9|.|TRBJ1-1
CASSVGAEMNTEAFF
TGTGCCAGCAGCGTAGGGGCAGAGATGAACACTGAAGCTTTCTTT